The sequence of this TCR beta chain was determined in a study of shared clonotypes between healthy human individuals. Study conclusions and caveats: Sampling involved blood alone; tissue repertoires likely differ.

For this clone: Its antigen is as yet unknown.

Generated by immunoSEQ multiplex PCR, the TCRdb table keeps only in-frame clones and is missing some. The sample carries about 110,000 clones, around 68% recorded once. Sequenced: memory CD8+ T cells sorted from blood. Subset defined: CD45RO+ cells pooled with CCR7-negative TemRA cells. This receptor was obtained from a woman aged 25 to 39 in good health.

The CDR3 region is CSARGSQGANYGYTF. In DNA, the CDR3 is TGCAGCGCCCGGGGAAGCCAGGGGGCCAACTATGGCTACACCTTC. V gene TRBV29-1 combines with J gene TRBJ1-2; 8 bases agree with TRBD1. Losses at the gene ends were 7 bases for V and 2 bases for J; bases not matched to a gene: 12. The CDR3 extends over 15 amino acids. Germline V gene data show CDR1 as SQVTM and CDR2 as ANQGSEA.